The source of this T cell receptor (beta chain) is a study of control samples from healthy donors and cancer patients (dated by TCRdb to about 2020). Its CDR3 holds 13 amino acids, cysteine through phenylalanine. Only the CDR3 part of the read is kept: 39 bases, read in frame from the first base. Trimming takes 3 bases from V and 5 bases from J, and the germline ends sit 10 bases apart. This clone was seen once. Its antigen has not been determined. Base qualities are missing; no much larger clone stands one base away. The library was made by the immunoSEQ multiplex PCR assay. TCRdb provides this immuneACCESS table in a form limited to in-frame rearrangements. Some clones are lacking; in checked studies, under half of them reflect an unresolved V gene, and why the rest are absent is not known. This sample has tens of thousands of clones in its table, and 88% of those were observed once. In total, the top ten clones hold approximately 15% of the sample.

This clonotype was sampled from a woman aged 70-85 years in good health. This receptor chain uses TRBV12-3 or TRBV12-4 and TRBJ1-1; a tentative D call is TRBD1 (5 bases match). Sequenced: blood. The CDR3 in this case is CASSFQGVTEAFF. The sequenced DNA is TGTGCCAGCAGTTTCCAAGGGGTGACTGAAGCTTTCTTT.